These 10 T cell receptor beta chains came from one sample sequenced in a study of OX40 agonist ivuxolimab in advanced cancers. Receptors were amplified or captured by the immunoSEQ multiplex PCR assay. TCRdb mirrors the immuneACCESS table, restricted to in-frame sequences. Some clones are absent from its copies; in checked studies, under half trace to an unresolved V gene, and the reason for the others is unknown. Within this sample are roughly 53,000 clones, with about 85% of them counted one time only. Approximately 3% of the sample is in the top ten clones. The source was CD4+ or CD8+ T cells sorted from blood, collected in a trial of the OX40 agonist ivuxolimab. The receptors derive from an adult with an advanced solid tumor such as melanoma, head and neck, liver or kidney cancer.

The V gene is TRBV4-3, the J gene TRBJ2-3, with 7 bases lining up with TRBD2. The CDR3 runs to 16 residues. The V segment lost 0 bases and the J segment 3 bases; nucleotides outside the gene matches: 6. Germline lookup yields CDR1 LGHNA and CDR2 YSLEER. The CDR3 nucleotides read TGCGCCAGCAGCCAAGAAGCGGGACTACAGACAGATACGCAGTATTTT. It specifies CASSQEAGLQTDTQYF.

The CDR3 bases are TGTGCCAGCTCACCCCGACAGAGTTCAGCTGAAGCTTTCTTT. As protein: CASSPRQSSAEAFF. The chain is built from TRBV18 and TRBJ1-1, with D possibly matching TRBD1 (5 bases). Trimming removed 3 bases from V and 6 bases from J, with 14 bases in between. Germline assignment: CDR1 KGHSH and CDR2 LQKENI. CDR3 length: 14 residues.

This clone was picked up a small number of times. CDR3 sequence (DNA): TGTGCCAGCAGCAAAGGGGCTAGCGGGAACACCGGGGAGCTGTTTTTT. It codes for CASSKGASGNTGELFF. V is TRBV7-3 and J is TRBJ2-2, with TRBD2 matching over 7 bases. Germline V gene data show CDR1 as SGHTA and CDR2 as FQGTGA. V dropped 5 bases and J dropped 1; count of bases not matched to a gene: 7. This CDR3 has 16 amino acids.

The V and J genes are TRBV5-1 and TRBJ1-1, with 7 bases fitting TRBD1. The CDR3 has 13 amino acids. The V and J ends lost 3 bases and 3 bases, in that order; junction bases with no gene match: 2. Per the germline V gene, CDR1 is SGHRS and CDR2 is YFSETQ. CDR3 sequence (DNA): TGCGCCAGCAGCTGGGACAGCTACACTGAAGCTTTCTTT. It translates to CASSWDSYTEAFF. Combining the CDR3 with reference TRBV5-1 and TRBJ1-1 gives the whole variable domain KAGVTQTPRYLIKTRGQQVTLSCSPISGHRSVSWYQQTPGQGLQFLFEYFSETQRNKGNFPGRFSGRQFSNSRSEMNVSTLELGDSALYLCASSWDSYTEAFFGQGTRLTVV.

The DNA for the CDR3 is TGTGCCAGCAGCTTGGGCGGGGGCGCATACAATGAGCAGTTCTTC. Protein sequence: CASSLGGGAYNEQFF. The J gene is TRBJ2-1, the V gene TRBV5-8; tentative D call: TRBD2 (7 bases). Trimming cost V 0 bases and J 4 bases, with 11 bases left between them. CDR1 SGHTS and CDR2 YDEGEE come from the germline V gene. This CDR3 has 15 amino acids.

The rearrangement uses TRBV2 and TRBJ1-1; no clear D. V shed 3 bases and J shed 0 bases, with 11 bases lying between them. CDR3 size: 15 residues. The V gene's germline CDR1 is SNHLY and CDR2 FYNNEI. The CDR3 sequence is CASSDTTYMNTEAFF. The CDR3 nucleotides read TGTGCCAGCAGTGACACTACTTACATGAACACTGAAGCTTTCTTT. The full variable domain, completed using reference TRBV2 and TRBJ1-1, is EPEVTQTPSHQVTQMGQEVILRCVPISNHLYFYWYRQILGQKVEFLVSFYNNEISEKSEIFDDQFSVERPDGSNFTLKIRSTKLEDSAMYFCASSDTTYMNTEAFFGQGTRLTVV.

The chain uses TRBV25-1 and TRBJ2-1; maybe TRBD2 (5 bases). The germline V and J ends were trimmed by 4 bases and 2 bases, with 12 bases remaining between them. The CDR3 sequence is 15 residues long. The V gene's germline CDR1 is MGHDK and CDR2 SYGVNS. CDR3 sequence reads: CASSVFSGTYNEQFF. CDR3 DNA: TGTGCCAGCAGTGTATTCAGCGGAACCTACAATGAGCAGTTCTTC.

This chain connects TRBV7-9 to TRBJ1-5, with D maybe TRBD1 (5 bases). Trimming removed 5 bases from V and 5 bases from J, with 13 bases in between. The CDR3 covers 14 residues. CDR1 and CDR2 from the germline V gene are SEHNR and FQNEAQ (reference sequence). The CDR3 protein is CASSQGAADQPQHF. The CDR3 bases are TGTGCCAGCAGCCAAGGGGCAGCAGATCAGCCCCAGCATTTT.

The CDR3 nucleotides are TGTGCCAGCAGCCAACAACTAGCGGGAACAGATACGCAGTATTTT. Its translation: CASSQQLAGTDTQYF. The gene calls are TRBV4-2 and TRBJ2-3; TRBD2 aligns across 10 bases. The CDR3 spans 15 residues. Unmatched junction bases numbered 2, after V lost 2 bases and J lost 3 bases. CDR1 is LGHNA and CDR2 is YNFKEQ in the germline V gene.

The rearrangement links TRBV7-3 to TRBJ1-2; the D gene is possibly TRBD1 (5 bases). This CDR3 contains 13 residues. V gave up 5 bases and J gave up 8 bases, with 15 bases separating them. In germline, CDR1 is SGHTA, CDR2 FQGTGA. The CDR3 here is CASSPGAAGGYTF. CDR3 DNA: TGTGCCAGCAGCCCCGGGGCCGCGGGGGGCTACACCTTC.